This T cell receptor beta chain was recovered during a study of blood T cell repertoires in COVID-19. Generated by immunoSEQ multiplex PCR, the TCRdb table keeps only in-frame clones and is missing some. Of 300,000 to 400,000 clones listed, around 84% are singletons. The CDR3 is 13 residues long. Looked up from germline, CDR1 is SGHAT and CDR2 is FQNNGV. The V gene lost 5 bases and the J gene lost 8 bases, with 15 bases spanning the gap. This clonotype originated in a human donor in a cohort sampled during active COVID-19. Sequenced input: peripheral blood. The chain couples TRBV11-2 to TRBJ1-1, with D possibly matching TRBD1 (6 bases). Here the CDR3 reads CASSPGGGREAFF. For the CDR3, the DNA is TGTGCCAGCAGCCCGGGGGGGGGCAGAGAAGCTTTCTTT.